This T cell receptor beta chain was sequenced in a study of blood T cell repertoires in COVID-19. Overall study context: COVID-19 samples, acute and convalescent, were from the United States, Italy and Spain. The analysed material was cDNA or gDNA that came from T cells, B-cell-depleted T cells, or PBMCs.

The germline V gene has CDR1 SGHTA and CDR2 FQGNSA. The V gene lost 5 bases and the J gene lost 2 bases, with 22 bases spanning the gap. The CDR3 contains 17 residues. How the authors handled the data: Amplification from reference gene primers served as the basis for estimated nucleated cell counts. Sequenced by immunoSEQ multiplex PCR; TCRdb stores in-frame clones only, minus some. The V and J calls and clone size were taken over from that table, and D and trimming were inferred from the DNA. The repertoire holds approximately 100,000 clones, with around 81% as singletons. The sample comprised peripheral blood. The TCR sequence derives from a human donor in a cohort sampled during active COVID-19. The chain links TRBV7-2 to TRBJ2-7; D perhaps matches TRBD2 (6 bases). The CDR3 region is CASSPILSGTRAYEQYF. The CDR3 nucleotides read TGTGCCAGCAGCCCGATACTGTCCGGGACTCGGGCCTACGAGCAGTACTTC.